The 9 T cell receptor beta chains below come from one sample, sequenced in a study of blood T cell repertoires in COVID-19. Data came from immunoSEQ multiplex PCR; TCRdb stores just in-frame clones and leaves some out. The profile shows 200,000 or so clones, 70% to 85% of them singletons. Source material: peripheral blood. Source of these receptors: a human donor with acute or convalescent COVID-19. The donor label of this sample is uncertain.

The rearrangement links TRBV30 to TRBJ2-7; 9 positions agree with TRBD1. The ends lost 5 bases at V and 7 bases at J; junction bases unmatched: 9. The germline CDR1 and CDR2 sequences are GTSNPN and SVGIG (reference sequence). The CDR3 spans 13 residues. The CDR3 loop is CAWSGTGTGEQYF. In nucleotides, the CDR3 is TGTGCCTGGTCCGGGACAGGGACGGGGGAGCAGTACTTC.

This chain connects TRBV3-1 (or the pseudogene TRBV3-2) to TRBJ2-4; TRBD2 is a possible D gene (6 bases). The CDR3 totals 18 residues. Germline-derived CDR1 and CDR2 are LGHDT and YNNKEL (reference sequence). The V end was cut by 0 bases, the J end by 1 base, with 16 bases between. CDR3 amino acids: CASSQEGRASVAKNIQYF. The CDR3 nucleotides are TGTGCCAGCAGCCAAGAAGGTCGGGCTAGCGTTGCCAAAAACATTCAGTACTTC.

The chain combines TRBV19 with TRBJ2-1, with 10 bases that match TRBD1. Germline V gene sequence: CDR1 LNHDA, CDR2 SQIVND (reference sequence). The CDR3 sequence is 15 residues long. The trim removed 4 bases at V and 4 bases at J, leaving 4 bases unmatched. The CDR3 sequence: CASSTGTGVYNEQFF. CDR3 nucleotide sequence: TGTGCCAGTAGTACCGGGACAGGGGTATACAATGAGCAGTTCTTC.

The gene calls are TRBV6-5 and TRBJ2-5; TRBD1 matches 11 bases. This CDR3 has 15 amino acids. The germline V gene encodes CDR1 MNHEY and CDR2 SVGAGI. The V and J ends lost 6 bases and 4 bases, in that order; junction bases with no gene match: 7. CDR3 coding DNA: TGTGCCAGCAGCGGACAGGGGGCAAGAGGAGAGACCCAGTACTTC. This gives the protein CASSGQGARGETQYF.

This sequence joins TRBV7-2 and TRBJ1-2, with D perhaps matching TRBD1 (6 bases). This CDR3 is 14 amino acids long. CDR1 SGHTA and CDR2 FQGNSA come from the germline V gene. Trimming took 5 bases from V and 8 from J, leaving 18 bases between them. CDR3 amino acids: CASSQDSRRWGYTF. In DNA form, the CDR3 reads TGTGCCAGCAGCCAGGACAGCCGACGATGGGGCTACACCTTC.

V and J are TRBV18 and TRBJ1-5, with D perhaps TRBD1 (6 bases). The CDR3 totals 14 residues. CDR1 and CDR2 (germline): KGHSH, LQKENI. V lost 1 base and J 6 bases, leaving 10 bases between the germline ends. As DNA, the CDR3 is TGTGCCAGCTCACCACTACAGGGAATTCAGCCCCAGCATTTT. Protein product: CASSPLQGIQPQHF. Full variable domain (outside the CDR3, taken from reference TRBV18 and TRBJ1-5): NAGVMQNPRHLVRRRGQEARLRCSPMKGHSHVYWYRQLPEEGLKFMVYLQKENIIDESGMPKERFSAEFPKEGPSILRIQQVVRGDSAAYFCASSPLQGIQPQHFGDGTRLSIL.

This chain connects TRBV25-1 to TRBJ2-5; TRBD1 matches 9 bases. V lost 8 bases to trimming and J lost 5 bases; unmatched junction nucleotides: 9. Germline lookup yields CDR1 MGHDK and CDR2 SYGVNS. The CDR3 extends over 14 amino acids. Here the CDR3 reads CASGTLGQGETQYF. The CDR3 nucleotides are TGTGCCAGCGGGACACTCGGACAGGGGGAGACCCAGTACTTC.

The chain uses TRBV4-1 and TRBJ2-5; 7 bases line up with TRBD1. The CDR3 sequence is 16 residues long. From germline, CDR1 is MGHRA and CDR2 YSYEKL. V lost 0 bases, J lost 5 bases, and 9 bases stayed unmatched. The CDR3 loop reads CASSQDVQGVRETQYF. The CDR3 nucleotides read TGCGCCAGCAGCCAAGACGTCCAGGGGGTTAGGGAGACCCAGTACTTC.

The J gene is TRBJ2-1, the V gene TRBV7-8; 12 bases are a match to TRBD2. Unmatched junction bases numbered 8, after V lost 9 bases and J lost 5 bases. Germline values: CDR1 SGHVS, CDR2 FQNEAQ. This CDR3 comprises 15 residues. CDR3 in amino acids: CASSLRTSGNNEQFF. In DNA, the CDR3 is TGTGCCAGTAGTCTGAGGACTAGCGGGAACAATGAGCAGTTCTTC.